This TCR beta chain was retrieved from a study of CD8+CD57+ T cells in acquired aplastic anemia. This clonotype was recorded at least ten times. The antigen is undetermined. Trimming removed 6 bases from V and 4 bases from J, with 10 bases in between. The CDR3 extends over 12 amino acids. CDR1 and CDR2 (germline): DFQATT, SNEGSKA (reference sequence). TCR beta VDJ and CDR3 profiles were obtained from a genomic DNA template. MiXCR, applied by TCRdb to the reads, yields one record per CDR3 protein. Of about 190,000 distinct CDR3 sequences in the sample, approximately 49% were seen once. Broader study findings: Between patients and controls, roughly 29 CD8+ CDR3 sequences were found in common. In CD8+ cells, Simpson's diversity showed no significant difference between patients and controls.

The sequenced material came from sorted CD4+, CD8+, or CD8+CD57+ T cells (not recorded which) from PBMCs. The TCR originated in a human donor in good health, serving as a control. The rearrangement joins TRBV20-1 to TRBJ2-1; D gene ambiguous. CDR3 amino acids: CSAQKEYNEQFF. CDR3 nucleotide sequence: TGCAGTGCCCAAAAAGAATACAATGAGCAGTTCTTC.